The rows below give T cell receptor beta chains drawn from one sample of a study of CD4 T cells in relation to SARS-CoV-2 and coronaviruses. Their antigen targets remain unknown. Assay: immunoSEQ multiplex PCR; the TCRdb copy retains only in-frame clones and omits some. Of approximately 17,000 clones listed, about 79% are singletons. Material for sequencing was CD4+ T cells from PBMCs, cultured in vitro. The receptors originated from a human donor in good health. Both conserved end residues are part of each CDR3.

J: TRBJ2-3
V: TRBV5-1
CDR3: CASDVYSGARSTDTQYF

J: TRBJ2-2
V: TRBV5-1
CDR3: CASSFEGATGELFF

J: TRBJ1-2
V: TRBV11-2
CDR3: CASSFRGGYTF

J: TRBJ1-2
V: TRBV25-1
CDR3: CASSNTLNYGYTF

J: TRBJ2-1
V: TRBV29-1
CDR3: CSVGDRVYEQFF

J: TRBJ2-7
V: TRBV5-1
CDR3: CASSPGTSLGEQYF

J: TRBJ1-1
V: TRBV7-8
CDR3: CASSLSGKITTEAFF

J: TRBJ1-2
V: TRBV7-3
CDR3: CASSLVPRQGYTF

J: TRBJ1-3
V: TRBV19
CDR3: CASSRAVSGNTIYF

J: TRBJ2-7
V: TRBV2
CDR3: CASSFWDRGQSEQYF

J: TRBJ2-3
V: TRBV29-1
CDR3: CSVGSGGASTDTQYF

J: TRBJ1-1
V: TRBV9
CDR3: CASSGSRVRDTEAFF

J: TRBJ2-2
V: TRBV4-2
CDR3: CASRMGQSNTGELFF

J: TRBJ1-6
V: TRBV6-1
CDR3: CASSARAPISSSPLHF

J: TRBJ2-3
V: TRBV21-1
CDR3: CASSTQGRGDTQYF

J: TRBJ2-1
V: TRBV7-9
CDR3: CASSLATSSGGGGFF

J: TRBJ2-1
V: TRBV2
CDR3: CASKPGLAWRDEQFF

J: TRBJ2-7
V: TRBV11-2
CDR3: CASSLDTGWYEQYF

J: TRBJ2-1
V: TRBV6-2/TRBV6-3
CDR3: CASSYVSGRAYNEQFF

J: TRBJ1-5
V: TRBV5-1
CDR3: CASRPGAAFNQPQHF

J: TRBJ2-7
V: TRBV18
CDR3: CASSPYIGTYEQYF

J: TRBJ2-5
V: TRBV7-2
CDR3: CASTLGLAGGGETQYF

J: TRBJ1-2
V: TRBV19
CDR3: CASSSDRGLGYTF

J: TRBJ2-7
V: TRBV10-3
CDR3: CAITERQGAYEQYF

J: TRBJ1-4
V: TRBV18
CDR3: CASSPRSGLFEKLFF

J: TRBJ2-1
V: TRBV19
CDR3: CASSGLAGGILEQFF

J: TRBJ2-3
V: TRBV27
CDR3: CASIRRGTPQVMTDTQYF

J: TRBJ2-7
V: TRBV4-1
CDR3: CASSQGTTSPEQYF

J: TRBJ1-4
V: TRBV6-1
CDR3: CASSEGNPGVGKLFF

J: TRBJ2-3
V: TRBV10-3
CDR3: CAIGAAGDTQYF

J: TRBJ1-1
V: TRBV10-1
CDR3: CASSPEAGFDTEAFF

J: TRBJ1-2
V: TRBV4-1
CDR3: CASSQDSGRGFRGHTF

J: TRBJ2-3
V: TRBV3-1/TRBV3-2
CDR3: CASSRVRKAGGRTDTQYF

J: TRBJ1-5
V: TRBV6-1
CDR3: CASSESPRGDRPQHF

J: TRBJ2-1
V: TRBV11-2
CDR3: CASSPDGGPGDNEQFF

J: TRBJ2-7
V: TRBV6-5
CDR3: CASSYSGVQYEQYF

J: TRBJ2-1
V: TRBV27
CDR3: CASRRGGYNEQFF

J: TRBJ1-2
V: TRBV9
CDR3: CASSVGTVYGYTF

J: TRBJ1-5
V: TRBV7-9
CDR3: CASSLEGDQPQHF

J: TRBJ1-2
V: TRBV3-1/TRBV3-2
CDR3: CASSLQGANYGYTF